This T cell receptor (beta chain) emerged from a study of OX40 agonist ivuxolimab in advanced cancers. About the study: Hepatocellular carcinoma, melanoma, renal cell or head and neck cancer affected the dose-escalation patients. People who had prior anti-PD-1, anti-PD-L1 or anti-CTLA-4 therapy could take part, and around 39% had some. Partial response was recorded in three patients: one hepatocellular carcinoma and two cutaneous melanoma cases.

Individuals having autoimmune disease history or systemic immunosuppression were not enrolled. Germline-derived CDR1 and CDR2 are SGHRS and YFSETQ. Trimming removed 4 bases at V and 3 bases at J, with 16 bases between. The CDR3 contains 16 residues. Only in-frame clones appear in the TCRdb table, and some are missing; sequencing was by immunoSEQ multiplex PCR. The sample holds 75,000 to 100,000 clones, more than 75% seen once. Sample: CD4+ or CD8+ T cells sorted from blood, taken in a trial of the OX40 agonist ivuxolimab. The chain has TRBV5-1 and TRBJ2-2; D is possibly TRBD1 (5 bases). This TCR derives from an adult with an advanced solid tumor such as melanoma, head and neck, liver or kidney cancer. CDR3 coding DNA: TGCGCCAGCAGCCCCACCCTAAGGGGTGACACCGGGGAGCTGTTTTTT. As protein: CASSPTLRGDTGELFF. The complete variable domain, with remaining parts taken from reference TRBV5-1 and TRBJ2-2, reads KAGVTQTPRYLIKTRGQQVTLSCSPISGHRSVSWYQQTPGQGLQFLFEYFSETQRNKGNFPGRFSGRQFSNSRSEMNVSTLELGDSALYLCASSPTLRGDTGELFFGEGSRLTVL.